A selection of T cell receptor beta chains follows, all from one sample in a study of STAT5B mutations in CD4+ large granular lymphocyte leukemia. Generated by immunoSEQ multiplex PCR, the TCRdb table keeps only in-frame clones and is missing some. The sample contains some 32,000 clones, just under 75% of which appear only once. Material: CD4+ T cells from blood buffy coats. These receptors all stem from a human donor in good health. Both conserved end residues are part of each CDR3. The order of the fields is J gene, V gene, clone size, CDR3 protein. Clone size is not always given. Where it is, it says once, few, many or a class for expanded clones.

J: TRBJ1-1; V: TRBV14; size: -; CDR3: CASSRTRGIEAFF
J: TRBJ2-6; V: TRBV10-3; size: few; CDR3: CAISEGDSGANVLTF
J: TRBJ1-1; V: TRBV30; size: -; CDR3: CAWSGQRNTEAFF
J: TRBJ1-2; V: TRBV20-1; size: -; CDR3: CSAYHYGYTF
J: TRBJ1-2; V: TRBV6-5; size: -; CDR3: CASSYGGAANYGYTF
J: TRBJ2-1; V: TRBV6-6; size: -; CDR3: CASSVAGGNEQFF
J: TRBJ2-1; V: TRBV19; size: -; CDR3: CASSTGLAGPGEQFF
J: TRBJ1-4; V: TRBV5-6; size: -; CDR3: CASSPAGFENEKLFF
J: TRBJ1-4; V: TRBV7-9; size: -; CDR3: CASSLPGATNEKLFF
J: TRBJ2-1; V: TRBV5-6; size: once; CDR3: CASSLGTRDYNEQFF
J: TRBJ1-5; V: TRBV7-2; size: -; CDR3: CASSRTGTLFNQPQHF
J: TRBJ1-6; V: TRBV7-2; size: -; CDR3: CASSPRWDNSPLHF
J: TRBJ1-2; V: TRBV6-5; size: once; CDR3: CAKGANYGYTF
J: TRBJ2-5; V: TRBV6-1; size: -; CDR3: CASSRQETQYF
J: TRBJ1-2; V: TRBV2; size: -; CDR3: CASKREKGPYGYTF
J: TRBJ1-2; V: TRBV7-2; size: -; CDR3: CASSLWSGTYGYTF
J: TRBJ1-1; V: TRBV7-6; size: few; CDR3: CASSLGGAGTEAFF
J: TRBJ1-6; V: TRBV6-1; size: few; CDR3: CASSEQLDRKNSPLHF
J: TRBJ1-5; V: TRBV7-6; size: -; CDR3: CASSLQENQPQHF
J: TRBJ2-5; V: TRBV7-9; size: once; CDR3: CASSLHGDRGWTQYF
J: TRBJ2-3; V: TRBV5-6; size: -; CDR3: CASSSEKTPPWGTDTQYF
J: TRBJ2-2; V: TRBV7-2; size: -; CDR3: CASSSWTSGGSYTGELFF
J: TRBJ2-1; V: TRBV7-9; size: -; CDR3: CASSPFESSHEQFF
J: TRBJ2-7; V: TRBV7-9; size: -; CDR3: CASSLLGNYEQYF
J: TRBJ1-4; V: TRBV11-3; size: -; CDR3: CASSLGSRATNEKLFF
J: TRBJ2-3; V: TRBV4-3; size: -; CDR3: CASSQDLASTDTQYF
J: TRBJ2-1; V: TRBV5-6; size: -; CDR3: CASSLRAVNEQFF
J: TRBJ1-3; V: TRBV10-3; size: -; CDR3: CAIREGLTGISGNTIYF
J: TRBJ2-1; V: TRBV28; size: once; CDR3: CASLGGYNEQFF
J: TRBJ2-5; V: TRBV5-4; size: -; CDR3: CASSPTGTNQETQYF
J: TRBJ2-1; V: TRBV19; size: -; CDR3: CASMDRSSYNEQFF
J: TRBJ2-3; V: TRBV5-1; size: -; CDR3: CASSSGRAGDTQYF
J: TRBJ2-1; V: TRBV11-2; size: -; CDR3: CASSLGGAYNEQFF
J: TRBJ1-4; V: TRBV27; size: -; CDR3: CASRPDRNEKLFF
J: -; V: TRBV13; size: -; CDR3: CASSSRDGTYEQYF
J: TRBJ1-3; V: TRBV28; size: once; CDR3: CASSLYLRGGGGNTIYF
J: TRBJ1-2; V: TRBV7-8; size: -; CDR3: CASSLQGARGYTF
J: TRBJ1-1; V: TRBV19; size: -; CDR3: CASSTNRRRTDLMNTEAFF
J: TRBJ1-1; V: TRBV21-1; size: -; CDR3: CASSKGVICRGENTEAFF
J: TRBJ2-1; V: TRBV7-2; size: -; CDR3: CASRGWVSGLDEQFF
J: TRBJ1-6; V: TRBV30; size: -; CDR3: CAWTLTGDGNSPLHF